A selection of T cell receptor beta chains follows, all from one sample in a study of cytomegalovirus exposure and HLA in healthy donors. The repertoire was sequenced with immunoSEQ multiplex PCR; TCRdb's copy has only in-frame clones and lacks some. This table has about 160,000 clones, roughly four fifths appearing once. The sample consisted of PBMCs. These receptors originate from a man aged 40-50 years in good health and CMV-seronegative. Each CDR3 is given with its conserved first and last residue. The order of the fields is V gene, J gene, clone size, D gene, CDR3 protein, CDR3 DNA. D genes are given only for firm matches. Clone size is stated in some rows and not others, as once, few, many or a class when expanded.

>TRBV7-3|TRBJ2-1|NA|TRBD2
CASSSRTSGLHNEQFF
TGTGCCAGCAGCTCTAGGACTAGCGGACTCCACAATGAGCAGTTCTTC
>TRBV4-1|TRBJ2-5|NA|NA
CASSQGRTAAGEQYF
TGCGCCAGCAGCCAAGGGAGGACAGCGGCCGGGGAGCAGTACTTC
>TRBV6-5|TRBJ1-1|NA|NA
CASSAGRNTEAFF
TGTGCCAGCAGTGCTGGGAGGAACACTGAAGCTTTCTTT
>TRBV7-2|TRBJ2-6|NA|NA
CASSLHTLDRGSGANVLTF
TGTGCCAGCAGTTTACACACCCTTGACAGAGGCTCTGGGGCCAACGTCCTGACTTTC
>TRBV7-9|TRBJ2-1|few|TRBD1
CASSGLQGADVNEQFF
TGTGCCAGCAGCGGCTTACAGGGGGCGGACGTGAATGAGCAGTTCTTC
>TRBV5-5|TRBJ1-1|NA|NA
CASSQDQGASEAFF
TGCGCCAGCAGCCAAGATCAAGGGGCCTCTGAAGCTTTCTTT
>TRBV6-6|TRBJ2-1|NA|NA
CASSYPAEYNEQFF
TGTGCCAGCAGTTACCCCGCGGAGTACAATGAGCAGTTCTTC
>TRBV7-9|TRBJ2-2|NA|NA
CASSLVSGAGELFF
TGTGCCAGCAGCTTAGTTTCGGGGGCCGGGGAGCTGTTTTTT
>TRBV5-4|TRBJ2-3|NA|NA
CASSLVGRGTDTQYF
TGTGCCAGCAGCTTGGTGGGGAGAGGCACAGATACGCAGTATTTT
>TRBV11-2|TRBJ2-7|NA|NA
CASSSSYEQYF
TGTGCCAGCAGCTCTTCCTACGAGCAGTACTTC
>TRBV9|TRBJ2-7|NA|TRBD1
CASSVGATGAHEQYF
TGTGCCAGCAGCGTAGGAGCGACAGGGGCCCACGAGCAGTACTTC
>TRBV25-1|TRBJ1-2|NA|NA
CASSDFRGKNYGYTF
TGTGCCAGCAGTGACTTCAGGGGCAAGAACTATGGCTACACCTTC
>TRBV2|TRBJ2-3|NA|TRBD2
CAIMTSGTDTQYF
TGTGCCATCATGACTAGCGGCACAGATACGCAGTATTTT
>TRBV14|TRBJ1-2|few|NA
CASSQDGYGYGYTF
TGTGCCAGCAGCCAAGATGGTTACGGCTATGGCTACACCTTC
>TRBV4-1|TRBJ1-6|NA|NA
CASSQTDRQFNSPLHF
TGCGCCAGCAGCCAAACAGACAGGCAGTTTAATTCACCCCTCCACTTT
>TRBV30|TRBJ1-3|NA|NA
CAWSVPRGTIYF
TGTGCCTGGAGTGTACCAAGGGGCACCATATATTTT
>TRBV4-1|TRBJ1-1|NA|TRBD1
CASSRIDRENTEAFF
TGCGCCAGCAGCCGAATCGACAGGGAGAACACTGAAGCTTTCTTT
>TRBV6-1|TRBJ2-7|once|NA
CASRHQGHYEQYF
TGTGCCAGCCGGCATCAGGGACACTACGAGCAGTACTTC
>TRBV7-2|TRBJ2-7|NA|TRBD2
CASSVSGGGTYEQYF
TGTGCCAGCAGTGTCAGCGGGGGGGGAACCTACGAGCAGTACTTC
>TRBV10-1|TRBJ1-6|NA|NA
CASSDSGDGSPLHF
TGCGCCAGCAGTGACTCAGGGGACGGTTCACCCCTCCACTTT
>TRBV18|TRBJ1-4|NA|NA
CASSPGAGNEKLFF
TGTGCCAGCTCACCGGGGGCAGGAAATGAAAAACTGTTTTTT
>TRBV15|TRBJ2-7|NA|TRBD2
CATSRGGLATYEQYF
TGTGCCACCAGCAGAGGGGGACTAGCGACCTACGAGCAGTACTTC
>TRBV10-2|TRBJ1-5|NA|NA
CASRHREGNQPQHF
TGCGCCAGCAGACACAGGGAAGGGAACCAGCCCCAGCATTTT
>TRBV7-9|TRBJ1-1|NA|NA
CSSSLGLRAAFF
TGTTCCAGCAGCTTAGGGCTGAGGGCGGCTTTCTTT
>TRBV5-6|TRBJ2-2|NA|TRBD1
CASSSTGTGTGELFF
TGTGCCAGCAGCTCTACCGGGACAGGGACCGGGGAGCTGTTTTTT
>TRBV6-5|TRBJ2-7|NA|NA
CASSYSGRVSYEQYF
TGTGCCAGCAGTTACTCGGGCAGAGTCTCCTACGAGCAGTACTTC